The next 11 T cell receptor beta chains were all read from a single sample in a study of blood T cell repertoires in COVID-19. Measured with immunoSEQ multiplex PCR; TCRdb has only the in-frame clones, and not every one. The sample carries 150,000 to 180,000 clones, roughly 89% recorded once. Sequences were obtained from peripheral blood. All receptors derive from a man aged 45 to 65 with acute or convalescent COVID-19.

J is TRBJ1-3 and V is TRBV2; D is unresolved. Germline loops: CDR1 SNHLY, CDR2 FYNNEI. Trimming removed 8 bases at V and 4 bases at J, with 15 bases between. The CDR3 covers 14 residues. CDR3 amino acids: CASSASFTGNTIYF. DNA for the CDR3: TGTGCCAGCTCTGCGTCTTTTACGGGAAACACCATATATTTT. The entire variable domain, with the rest obtained from reference TRBV2 and TRBJ1-3, is as follows: EPEVTQTPSHQVTQMGQEVILRCVPISNHLYFYWYRQILGQKVEFLVSFYNNEISEKSEIFDDQFSVERPDGSNFTLKIRSTKLEDSAMYFCASSASFTGNTIYFGEGSWLTVV.

This chain connects TRBV12-5 to TRBJ1-6, with D possibly TRBD1 on 5 matching bases. Trimming removed 2 bases at V and 0 bases at J, with 14 bases between. The CDR3 runs 18 residues. Germline CDR1 is LGHNT and CDR2 is FRNRAP. The CDR3 region has the DNA TGTGCTAGTGGTTTGAGGGCAGGGCCCGACTCCTATAATTCACCCCTCCACTTT. Protein: CASGLRAGPDSYNSPLHF.

This clone was seen just once. V gene TRBV6-2 or TRBV6-3 combines with J gene TRBJ2-7; 9 bases fit TRBD1. V was clipped by 0 bases and J by 3 bases; unmatched bases: 3. In germline, CDR1 is MNHEY, CDR2 SVGEGT. The CDR3 length is 15 residues. The CDR3 nucleotides read TGTGCCAGCAGTTACTCGTTGACAGGGGGCTACGAGCAGTACGTC. Translation: CASSYSLTGGYEQYV.

In this sample, this clone turned up a few times. Here the CDR3 reads CSATAGTEAFF. The CDR3 bases are TGCAGTGCGACTGCCGGGACTGAAGCTTTCTTT. V is TRBV20-1 and J is TRBJ1-1; D ambiguous. V lost 6 bases and J lost 5, with 10 bases in between. Looked up from germline, CDR1 is DFQATT and CDR2 is SNEGSKA (reference sequence). The CDR3 spans 11 residues.

The chain employs TRBV7-8 and TRBJ2-5, with 8 bases matching TRBD2. Germline V gene data show CDR1 as SGHVS and CDR2 as FQNEAQ. The CDR3 consists of 14 residues. The J segment lost 1 base and the V segment lost 5 bases, leaving 3 bases of the junction unmatched. The chain's CDR3 is CASSAGTSQETQYF. The CDR3 coding sequence is TGTGCCAGCAGCGCCGGGACTAGCCAAGAGACCCAGTACTTC.

To note about this clone: Compared with germline, one end of the junction differs, possibly owing to a read error. V gene TRBV29-1 combines with J gene TRBJ2-7, with 9 bases fitting TRBD1. The CDR3 is made up of 12 amino acids. Germline V lookup: CDR1 SQVTM, CDR2 ANQGSEA. The CDR3 spells CSVEDRGQGHSF. DNA for the CDR3: TGCAGCGTTGAAGATCGGGGACAGGGTCATAGCTTC.

J is TRBJ2-3 and V is TRBV7-9, with D possibly matching TRBD1 (5 bases). The V gene lost 5 bases and the J gene lost 0 bases, with 12 bases spanning the gap. From germline, CDR1 is SEHNR and CDR2 FQNEAQ (reference sequence). This CDR3 contains 15 residues. CDR3 loop: CASSPTGLSTDTQYF. CDR3 nucleotide sequence: TGTGCCAGCAGCCCAACAGGCCTAAGCACAGATACGCAGTATTTT.

The gene calls are TRBV3-1 (or the pseudogene TRBV3-2) and TRBJ1-3; 8 bases are a match to TRBD1. Germline values: CDR1 LGHDT, CDR2 YNNKEL (reference sequence). The CDR3 totals 16 residues. Trimming cost V 4 bases and J 4 bases; bases outside gene matches: 9. This chain's CDR3 is CASSRLQGATGNTIYF. The CDR3 bases are TGTGCCAGCAGCCGGTTGCAGGGGGCGACGGGAAACACCATATATTTT.

The chain recombines TRBV15 with TRBJ1-2; TRBD1 agrees at 7 bases. Germline V gene sequence: CDR1 LNHNV, CDR2 YYDKDF (reference sequence). The CDR3 contains 12 residues. The V and J ends lost 4 bases and 8 bases, in that order; junction bases with no gene match: 4. CDR3 coding DNA: TGTGCCACCAGCATAAGGGGGCAAGGCTACACCTTC. Its protein is CATSIRGQGYTF.

The CDR3 coding sequence is TGTGCCAGCAGCCAAGATTTAACGGTCGGTGAGCAGTTCTTC. As protein: CASSQDLTVGEQFF. The chain combines TRBV3-1 (or the pseudogene TRBV3-2) with TRBJ2-1; D remains unclear. Germline CDR1 reads LGHDT; CDR2 reads YNNKEL (reference sequence). Trimming pared 0 bases from V and 9 bases from J, leaving 12 bases between. CDR3 size: 14 residues.

The rearrangement joins TRBV5-5 to TRBJ1-6; no firm D call. CDR3 length equals 17 residues. CDR1 is SGHKS, CDR2 YYEKEE, per germline (reference sequence). Trimming removed 0 bases from V and 0 bases from J, with 10 bases in between. CDR3 nucleotides: TGTGCCAGCAGCTTGGTGGCAAGGAGCTCCTATAATTCACCCCTCCACTTT. Its protein product is CASSLVARSSYNSPLHF.